This T cell receptor (beta chain) originates from a study of CD8 T cells in Susac syndrome. CD8+ and CD4+ T cells from blood underwent TCR beta sequencing, which was carried out in a high-throughput format. TEMRA cells were enriched by FACS, while CD8+ and CD4+ T cells were obtained through a negative isolation that was performed magnetically. With V trimmed by 3 bases and J by 6 bases, 11 bases remained unmatched. There are 16 residues in the CDR3. About 0.5 to 1 ug RNA was reverse transcribed with random hexamers. One entry per CDR3 protein results from TCRdb running MiXCR on the immunoSEQ multiplex PCR reads. Of 80,000 or so distinct CDR3 sequences listed, around 94% are singletons. To note about this clonotype: Its antigen is not known.

Whole-study results and caveats: The TCR sequencing and HLA analysis in the study involved a relatively small number of individuals, as the study acknowledged.

Sequenced material: CD8+ T cells from PBMCs. The source is a human donor with Susac syndrome. The gene calls are TRBV23-1 and TRBJ1-5; 7 bases line up with TRBD1. TRBV23-1 counts as an open reading frame of uncertain function. CDR3 nucleotides: TGCGCCAGCAGTCAGGGTCCAGGGGGTTTTTCTCAGCCCCAGCATTTT. This translates into CASSQGPGGFSQPQHF.